This T cell receptor (beta chain) stems from a study of blood T cell repertoires in COVID-19. The overall study: Acute-phase and convalescent COVID-19 samples originated in the United States, Italy and Spain. T cells, B-cell-depleted T cells, or PBMCs provided the cDNA or gDNA that served as material.

V was pared by 3 bases and J by 0 bases, with 11 bases of the junction left unmatched. The CDR3 has 19 amino acids. Germline CDR1 reads LNHDA; CDR2 reads SQIVND (reference sequence). In the original processing: Amplifying reference gene primers gave estimates of nucleated cell counts. Repertoires were generated with immunoSEQ multiplex PCR, while TCRdb's copy carries only in-frame clones and drops some. V, J and clone size were drawn from that table, and D and trimming were deduced from the DNA. The data hold some 220,000 clones, with 65% to 85% observed a single time. Source material: peripheral blood. The chain links TRBV19 to TRBJ2-3; 11 bases are shared with TRBD2. This sequence originates from a woman aged 55-75 years with acute or convalescent COVID-19. In DNA, the CDR3 is TGTGCCAGTAGTATCCTGGGTCTAGCGGGGGGATCTAGCACAGATACGCAGTATTTT. This sequence encodes CASSILGLAGGSSTDTQYF.